The rows below give T cell receptor beta chains drawn from one sample of a study of T cell repertoires in cytomegalovirus infection. These receptors have no known antigen. In TCRdb, the reads were re-called with MiXCR into one record per CDR3 protein. The repertoire holds 200,000 to 250,000 distinct CDR3 sequences, with 30% to 45% as singletons. Sequencing used CD8+ T cells from cultured PBMCs, obtained from culture after CMV antigen stimulation. The source of these receptors is a human donor in good health (CMV status not recorded). Some clones in this sample may be carry-over from other donors' samples. CDR3s include the opening cysteine and the closing phenylalanine or tryptophan. A D gene is named only where the DNA matches it firmly. A row's size may be missing; if present it is once, few, many or a size class.

cdr3_aa,cdr3_nt,clone_size,d_call,v_call,j_call
CASSHGISSNQPQHF,TGCGCCAGCAGCCACGGCATCTCGAGCAATCAGCCCCAGCATTTT,NA,NA,TRBV4-1,TRBJ1-5
CASGGDASYEQYF,TGTGCCAGCGGGGGGGACGCTTCCTACGAGCAGTACTTC,NA,TRBD2,TRBV7-9,TRBJ2-7
CASSIDWGPGSDQPQHF,TGTGCCAGTAGTATAGATTGGGGACCAGGGTCCGATCAGCCCCAGCATTTT,few,NA,TRBV19,TRBJ1-5
CAISEGGLGTEAFF,TGTGCCATCAGTGAAGGGGGGCTCGGCACTGAAGCTTTCTTT,NA,NA,TRBV10-3,TRBJ1-1
CASRKVAGGHSANTGELFF,TGTGCCAGCAGGAAAGTAGCGGGGGGTCACTCCGCGAACACCGGGGAGCTGTTTTTT,NA,TRBD2,TRBV6-6,TRBJ2-2
CASSLRGLPGEAFF,TGTGCCAGCAGCTTACGAGGTCTGCCAGGGGAAGCTTTCTTT,few,NA,TRBV7-6,TRBJ1-1
CASSLSFSGGGYNEQFF,TGTGCCAGCAGTTTATCTTTTAGCGGGGGGGGGTACAATGAGCAGTTCTTC,few,TRBD2,TRBV27,TRBJ2-1
CASSFLYNEQFF,TGTGCCAGCAGTTTCCTATACAATGAGCAGTTCTTC,NA,NA,TRBV27,TRBJ2-1
CASSFFRSYEQYF,TGTGCCAGCAGCTTTTTCCGCTCCTACGAGCAGTACTTC,many,NA,TRBV7-2,TRBJ2-7
CASSLTPSDEQYF,TGTGCCAGCAGCTTAACCCCCTCAGACGAGCAGTACTTC,NA,NA,TRBV7-3,TRBJ2-7
CASSPLGAGTEAFF,TGTGCCAGCAGCCCGCTGGGCGCGGGCACTGAAGCTTTCTTT,few,NA,TRBV7-6,TRBJ1-1
CASSSRLAGVLYEQYF,TGTGCCAGCAGCTCCCGACTAGCGGGGGTACTCTACGAGCAGTACTTC,few,TRBD2,TRBV7-2,TRBJ2-7
CASRDDRGDTEAFF,TGTGCCAGCAGAGATGACAGGGGGGACACTGAAGCTTTCTTT,few,TRBD1,TRBV12-3/TRBV12-4,TRBJ1-1
CASSGRGYGYTF,TGTGCCAGCAGTGGGAGGGGGTATGGCTACACCTTC,NA,NA,TRBV6-1,TRBJ1-2
CASSSLAGGPREQYF,TGTGCCAGCAGTTCCTTAGCGGGAGGGCCGCGGGAGCAGTACTTC,NA,TRBD2,TRBV28,TRBJ2-7
CATRTSGDNEQFF,TGTGCCACCAGGACTAGCGGAGACAATGAGCAGTTCTTC,NA,TRBD2,TRBV24-1,TRBJ2-1
CASSPWTGMNTEAFF,TGTGCCAGCAGCCCGTGGACAGGGATGAACACTGAAGCTTTCTTT,once,TRBD1,TRBV9,TRBJ1-1
CASSAQVAGTNNEQFF,TGTGCCAGCAGCGCCCAGGTAGCGGGGACGAACAATGAGCAGTTCTTC,NA,TRBD2,TRBV7-9,TRBJ2-1
CASSLRADTQYF,TGTGCCAGCAGCTTACGGGCAGATACGCAGTATTTT,many,NA,TRBV7-2,TRBJ2-3
CAISEAQGSSGNTIYF,TGTGCCATCAGTGAAGCCCAGGGGAGCTCTGGAAACACCATATATTTT,NA,NA,TRBV10-3,TRBJ1-3
CASSVGLNTEAFF,TGTGCCAGCAGTGTGGGGCTGAACACTGAAGCTTTCTTT,few,NA,TRBV6-2/TRBV6-3,TRBJ1-1
CASSFPRGPGETQYF,TGTGCCAGCAGCTTTCCCAGGGGGCCAGGAGAGACCCAGTACTTC,few,TRBD1,TRBV5-6,TRBJ2-5
CASSWGTAGLANEQYF,TGTGCCAGCAGCTGGGGGACGGCCGGTCTAGCTAACGAGCAGTACTTC,NA,NA,TRBV27,TRBJ2-7
CASSESGRDADTQYF,TGTGCCAGCAGTGAAAGCGGTAGGGACGCCGATACGCAGTATTTT,NA,NA,TRBV6-1,TRBJ2-3
CASSLAFNRNTIYF,TGTGCCAGCAGTCTCGCTTTTAATAGAAACACCATATATTTT,NA,NA,TRBV27,TRBJ1-3
CASSYLETADNSPLHF,TGTGCCAGCAGTTACCTCGAGACAGCCGATAATTCACCCCTCCACTTT,NA,NA,TRBV6-5,TRBJ1-6
CASSPGQGTGEQYF,TGTGCCAGCAGCCCGGGACAGGGGACGGGAGAGCAGTACTTC,few,TRBD1,TRBV7-9,TRBJ2-7
CASSRLAGGADTQYF,TGTGCCAGCAGTCGCCTAGCGGGGGGCGCAGATACGCAGTATTTT,NA,TRBD2,TRBV12-3/TRBV12-4,TRBJ2-3
CASSQGSRLVSRETIYF,TGTGCCAGCAGTCAAGGGAGCAGGCTCGTTAGTCGCGAGACCATATATTTT,few,NA,TRBV6-8,TRBJ1-3
CASSQIIAGSATNEKLFF,TGCGCCAGCAGCCAAATAATTGCCGGAAGTGCAACTAATGAAAAACTGTTTTTT,NA,NA,TRBV4-1,TRBJ1-4
CASSLKPQLTSTDTQYF,TGTGCCAGCAGCTTAAAACCGCAGCTCACTAGCACAGATACGCAGTATTTT,few,NA,TRBV7-2,TRBJ2-3
CASSLSVRGETQYF,TGTGCCAGCAGTTTATCGGTCAGAGGAGAGACCCAGTACTTC,many,NA,TRBV27,TRBJ2-5
CASSLADSSYNEQFF,TGTGCCAGCAGCTTAGCGGATAGCTCCTACAATGAGCAGTTCTTC,NA,NA,TRBV7-8,TRBJ2-1
CASSRGDRVDFGNTIYF,TGTGCCAGCAGCCGAGGGGACAGGGTAGATTTTGGAAACACCATATATTTT,once,TRBD1,TRBV5-6,TRBJ1-3
CASSLSGGGKTQYF,TGTGCCAGCAGCTTATCAGGCGGTGGGAAGACCCAGTACTTC,NA,NA,TRBV11-2,TRBJ2-5
CASSLDGTGKHVLTF,TGTGCCAGCAGCTTAGACGGGACGGGGAAGCACGTCCTGACTTTC,few,NA,TRBV11-2,TRBJ2-6
CASSLGDRGPRFRNYGYTF,TGTGCCAGCAGCTTAGGGGACAGGGGACCTAGATTTCGAAACTATGGCTACACCTTC,many,TRBD1,TRBV7-6,TRBJ1-2
CATSRDPGPRDEQFF,TGTGCCACCAGCAGAGATCCAGGGCCCCGGGATGAGCAGTTCTTC,NA,NA,TRBV15,TRBJ2-1
CASSQRRQGGTDTQYF,TGTGCCAGCAGCCAACGGAGACAGGGAGGCACAGATACGCAGTATTTT,NA,TRBD1,TRBV11-2,TRBJ2-3
CASSLAIRRDGYTF,TGTGCCAGCAGCTTAGCGATTAGGAGGGATGGCTACACCTTC,few,NA,TRBV7-9,TRBJ1-2
CASSLAVSATGNTIYF,TGTGCCAGCAGCTTAGCGGTGTCAGCCACTGGAAACACCATATATTTT,NA,NA,TRBV7-2,TRBJ1-3